This T cell receptor (beta chain) is from a study of beta chain features in type 1 diabetes. Study as a whole: Age, gender, cell numbers and subset yield matched between patients and controls.

The CDR3 extends over 10 amino acids. From germline, CDR1 is SQVTM and CDR2 ANQGSEA. Trimming left V 7 bases short and J 7 bases short, with 8 bases between. In the case of this clone: Its matching antigen is unknown.

A sort by CD45RO/CCR7/CD25/CD127/CD95/CD27 yielded CD4+ naive, central memory, regulatory and stem cell-like memory cells. General study findings and limits: Significant though moderate, a shortening of TCRB CDR3s appeared in all four CD4+ subsets of Type 1 diabetes patients. A pattern of fewer insertions and more deletions at VDJ junctions was seen in type 1 diabetes patients.

What was sequenced were expressed TCRB transcripts, since all of the isolated RNA had been reverse transcribed. Each sample of naive, central memory or regulatory T cells had, on average, roughly 3.5 million reads. The protocol was immunoSEQ multiplex PCR, while the TCRdb copy is restricted to in-frame clones and leaves out a portion. The table lists roughly 350,000 clones, 9.5% to 10% of them singletons. The sequence derives from a man younger than 45 with type 1 diabetes. Specimen: central memory CD4+ T cells from blood. V gene TRBV29-1 combines with J gene TRBJ2-1; TRBD1 might be the D (6 bases). The CDR3 is CSAGQNEQFF. CDR3 DNA: TGCAGCGCCGGACAGAATGAGCAGTTCTTC.